This record looks at one TCR beta chain sequence and its context. The antigen is undetermined. This record belongs to a study of cytomegalovirus exposure and HLA in healthy donors. Across the whole study: An early release of data contained about 85 million unique TCRs, which came from HLA-typed donors. The study, taken as a whole, reports: Presence/absence analyses took donor sequencing depth as roughly uniform. In a later analysis, several top co-occurrence clusters appeared linked to parvovirus B19, influenza, CMV and Epstein-Barr virus. The productive fraction for most TCR beta V segments was about 87% or about 30% in an earlier analysis.

Both 60 Vbeta primers and 13 Jbeta primers went into the PCR. The method was immunoSEQ multiplex PCR; TCRdb's version includes in-frame clones alone and lacks a portion of them. In all, the sample yields 200,000 or so clones. Trimming removed 1 base from V and 0 bases from J; junction bases left unmatched: 9. The CDR3 length is 19 residues. The germline V gene has CDR1 MGHRA and CDR2 YSYEKL. The sample taken for sequencing was PBMCs. The chain carries TRBV4-1 and TRBJ2-6; TRBD2 matches 7 bases. This clonotype was sampled from a boy aged 5-17 years in good health and CMV-seronegative. CDR3 coding DNA: TGCGCCAGCAGCCAAGGGGGGGGTCAGTTTAGCTCTGGGGCCAACGTCCTGACTTTC. Residues: CASSQGGGQFSSGANVLTF.